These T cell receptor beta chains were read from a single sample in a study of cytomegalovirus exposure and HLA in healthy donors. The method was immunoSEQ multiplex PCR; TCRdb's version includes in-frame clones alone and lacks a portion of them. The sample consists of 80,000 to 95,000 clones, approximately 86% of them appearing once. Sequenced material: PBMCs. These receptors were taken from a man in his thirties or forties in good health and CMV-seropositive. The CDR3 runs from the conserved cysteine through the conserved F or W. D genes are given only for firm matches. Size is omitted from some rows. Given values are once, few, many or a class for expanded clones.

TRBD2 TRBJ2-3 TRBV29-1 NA CSVEGGTSLTQYF TGCAGCGTTGAAGGGGGGACTAGCCTCACGCAGTATTTT
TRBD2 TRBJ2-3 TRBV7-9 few CASSRTSGRRGDGTQYF TGTGCCAGCAGCCGGACTAGCGGACGAAGAGGGGATGGGACGCAGTATTTT
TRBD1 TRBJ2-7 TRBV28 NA CASSQTGTAFSYEQYF TGTGCCAGCAGCCAGACCGGGACAGCATTCTCCTACGAGCAGTACTTC
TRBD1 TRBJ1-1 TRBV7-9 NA CASSLTGMNTEAFF TGTGCCAGCAGCCTGACAGGGATGAACACTGAAGCTTTCTTT
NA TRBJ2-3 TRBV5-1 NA CASSFGGTDTDTQYF TGCGCCAGCAGCTTTGGCGGGACAGACACAGATACGCAGTATTTT
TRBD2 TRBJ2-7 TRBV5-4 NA CASSSGLAGTYEQYF TGTGCCAGCAGCTCGGGACTAGCGGGAACCTACGAGCAGTACTTC
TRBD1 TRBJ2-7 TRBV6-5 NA CASSPQGPYEQYF TGTGCCAGCAGCCCACAGGGGCCCTACGAGCAGTACTTC
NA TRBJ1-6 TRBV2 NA CASSNTGSSYNSPLHF TGTGCCAGCAGTAATACAGGGAGCTCCTATAATTCACCCCTCCACTTT
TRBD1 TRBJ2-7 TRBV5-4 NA CASSLGDRGYEQYF TGTGCCAGCAGCTTGGGCGACAGGGGCTACGAGCAGTACTTC
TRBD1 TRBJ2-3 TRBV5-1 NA CASRPDRDSTDTQYF TGCGCCAGCAGACCAGACAGGGATAGCACAGATACGCAGTATTTT
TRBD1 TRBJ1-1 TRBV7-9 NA CASSIGTGWGGSEAFF TGTGCCAGCAGCATTGGGACAGGGTGGGGCGGATCTGAAGCTTTCTTT
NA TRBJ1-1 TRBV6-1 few CATQITVLMNTEAFF TGTGCCACCCAAATTACCGTACTCATGAACACTGAAGCTTTCTTT
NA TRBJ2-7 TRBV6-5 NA CANSYQGLGYEQYF TGTGCCAACAGTTACCAGGGGCTGGGATACGAGCAGTACTTC
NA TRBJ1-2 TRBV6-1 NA CASTERGLHYGYTF TGTGCCAGCACCGAGCGGGGCCTCCACTATGGCTACACCTTC
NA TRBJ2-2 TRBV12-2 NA CASRFRGWTGELFF TGTGCAAGTCGCTTCAGGGGATGGACCGGGGAGCTGTTTTTT
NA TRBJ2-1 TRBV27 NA CASSATQRSGTYNEQFF TGTGCCAGCAGTGCCACCCAGCGGAGCGGTACCTACAATGAGCAGTTCTTC
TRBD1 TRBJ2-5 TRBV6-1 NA CASRNTGGKQTQYF TGTGCCAGCAGGAACACAGGGGGCAAGCAGACCCAGTACTTC
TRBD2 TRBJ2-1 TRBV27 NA CASSLYGGSVEQFF TGTGCCAGCAGTTTATACGGCGGGAGCGTTGAGCAGTTCTTC
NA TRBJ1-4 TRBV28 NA CASSWIGGDNEKLFF TGTGCCAGCAGTTGGATCGGGGGGGACAATGAAAAACTGTTTTTT
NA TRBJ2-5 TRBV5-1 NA CASSRSQGRETQYF TGCGCCAGCAGCCGGAGTCAGGGTCGAGAGACCCAGTACTTC
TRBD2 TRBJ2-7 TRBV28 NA CASSPLTSGRAYEQYF TGTGCCAGCAGTCCCCTGACTAGCGGGAGGGCCTACGAGCAGTACTTC
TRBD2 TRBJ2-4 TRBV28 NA CASSLSFLPLTSGSLANIQYF TGTGCCAGCAGTTTAAGCTTTCTTCCTTTGACTAGCGGGAGTTTGGCAAACATTCAGTACTTC
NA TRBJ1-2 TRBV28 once CASRHRDVYGYTF TGTGCCAGCAGACACAGGGACGTCTATGGCTACACCTTC
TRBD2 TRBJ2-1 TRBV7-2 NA CASSSLAGPYNEQFF TGTGCCAGCAGCTCTCTAGCGGGCCCCTACAATGAGCAGTTCTTC
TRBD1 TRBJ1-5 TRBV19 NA CASNRGGNQPQHF TGTGCCAGTAACAGGGGCGGCAATCAGCCCCAGCATTTT
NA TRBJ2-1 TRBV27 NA CATSVGGYNEQFF TGTGCCACCAGCGTCGGGGGCTACAATGAGCAGTTCTTC
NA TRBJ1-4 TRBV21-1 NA CASSDRTGGFEKLFF TGTGCCAGCAGCGACCGGACAGGGGGATTTGAAAAACTGTTTTTT
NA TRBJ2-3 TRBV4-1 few CASSQVGATLTDTQYF TGCGCCAGCAGCCAAGTTGGGGCTACCCTCACAGATACGCAGTATTTT
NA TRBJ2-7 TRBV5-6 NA CASSLATGPYEQYF TGTGCCAGCAGCTTGGCTACAGGGCCCTACGAGCAGTACTTC
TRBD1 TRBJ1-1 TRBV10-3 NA CAITQGWNTEAFF TGTGCCATCACACAGGGGTGGAACACTGAAGCTTTCTTT